The 7 T cell receptor beta chains presented below share a single source sample, sequenced in a study of cytomegalovirus exposure and HLA in healthy donors. PCR involved 60 Vbeta and 13 Jbeta primers. Produced via immunoSEQ multiplex PCR; TCRdb's table is partial and in-frame only. The sample yields 210,000 or so clones, 87% seen once. Material: PBMCs. The origin of the receptors is a man under 40 in good health and CMV-seronegative.

The chain is built from TRBV18 and TRBJ1-2; TRBD1 might be the D (6 bases). Germline V gene lookup returns CDR1 KGHSH and CDR2 LQKENI. The CDR3 contains 13 residues. V lost 2 bases and J 8 bases, leaving 12 bases between the germline ends. CDR3 coding DNA: TGTGCCAGCTCACCAGAGGCAGGGGAAGGCTACACCTTC. This encodes CASSPEAGEGYTF.

The V call is TRBV4-3, the J call TRBJ2-1; no clear D. Trimming removed 2 bases at V and 0 bases at J, with 8 bases between. The germline gives CDR1 LGHNA, CDR2 YSLEER. This CDR3 contains 15 residues. The CDR3 loop is CASSQSEYSYNEQFF. The DNA for the CDR3 is TGCGCCAGCAGCCAATCTGAGTACTCCTACAATGAGCAGTTCTTC.

The rearrangement joins TRBV4-3 to TRBJ1-4; 8 bases are shared with TRBD1. V lost 1 base, J lost 5 bases, and 3 bases stayed unmatched. CDR1 and CDR2 (germline): LGHNA, YSLEER. This CDR3 is 15 amino acids long. CDR3 sequence reads: CASSQGGQVNEKLFF. For the CDR3, the DNA is TGCGCCAGCAGCCAAGGGGGACAGGTGAATGAAAAACTGTTTTTT.

The rearrangement uses TRBV5-6 and TRBJ1-2; the D gene is possibly TRBD1 (5 bases). With 1 base removed from V and 6 bases from J, the gap between germline ends came to 13 bases. The CDR3 has 14 residues. Per germline, CDR1 SGHDT and CDR2 YYEEEE. CDR3 loop: CASSLSSGRDGYTF. DNA of the CDR3: TGTGCCAGCAGCTTGTCTTCAGGGAGGGATGGCTACACCTTC.

The CDR3 reads CATRYGGGFTDTQYF. In DNA, the CDR3 is TGTGCCACCAGATACGGTGGCGGGTTCACAGATACGCAGTATTTT. The chain employs TRBV15 and TRBJ2-3; tentative D call: TRBD2 (5 bases). V lost 6 bases and J lost 2, with 15 bases in between. The germline CDR1 and CDR2 sequences are LNHNV and YYDKDF (reference sequence). The CDR3 loop spans 15 amino acids. Complete variable domain (other parts from reference TRBV15 and TRBJ2-3): DAMVIQNPRYQVTQFGKPVTLSCSQTLNHNVMYWYQQKSSQAPKLLFHYYDKDFNNEADTPDNFQSRRPNTSFCFLDIRSPGLGDTAMYLCATRYGGGFTDTQYFGPGTRLTVL.

The chain couples TRBV6-5 to TRBJ2-3, with 7 bases identical to TRBD1. Germline values: CDR1 MNHEY, CDR2 SVGAGI. The length of the CDR3 is 14 residues. After removal of 6 bases from V and 1 base from J, the junction contained 4 bases not matched to a gene. Here the CDR3 reads CASRWDSRTDTQYF. The DNA for the CDR3 is TGTGCCAGCAGGTGGGACAGCCGCACAGATACGCAGTATTTT.

The chain combines TRBV19 with TRBJ2-1; D not resolved. This CDR3 contains 13 residues. The V and J ends lost 3 bases and 1 base respectively, with 4 bases between them. Per germline, CDR1 LNHDA and CDR2 SQIVND (reference sequence). DNA of the CDR3: TGTGCCAGTAGTATCGGGTCCTACAATGAGCAGTTCTTC. Residues: CASSIGSYNEQFF.